This T cell receptor (beta chain) stems from a study of shared clonotypes between healthy human individuals. Points from the study as a whole: The diversity represented, both genetic and in exposure history, was limited by few donors.

Worth noting for this clone: The antigen is undetermined.

CDR1 and CDR2 (germline): GTSNPN, SVGIG (reference sequence). Trimming removed 2 bases from V and 5 bases from J, with 13 bases in between. The CDR3 is made up of 13 amino acids. Naive CD8 cells were CD45RO-negative, positively selected for CCR7, excluding terminally differentiated effector memory CD45RA+ cells. Each sorted subset replicate got 200 ng genomic DNA, 30,000 or so genomes. Data came from immunoSEQ multiplex PCR; TCRdb stores just in-frame clones and leaves some out. The table records some 2,000,000 clones, approximately 94% of them present only once. The V gene is TRBV30, the J gene TRBJ2-7; D is possibly TRBD2 (5 bases). The material sequenced was naive CD8+ T cells sorted from blood. The clonotype was recovered from a man aged 18 to 29 in good health. The CDR3 region is CAWSFGAGDEQYF. As DNA, the CDR3 is TGTGCCTGGAGTTTTGGAGCCGGGGACGAGCAGTACTTC. Full variable domain (missing parts from reference TRBV30 and TRBJ2-7): SQTIHQWPATLVQPVGSPLSLECTVEGTSNPNLYWYRQAAGRGLQLLFYSVGIGQISSEVPQNLSASRPQDRQFILSSKKLLLSDSGFYLCAWSFGAGDEQYFGPGTRLTVT.